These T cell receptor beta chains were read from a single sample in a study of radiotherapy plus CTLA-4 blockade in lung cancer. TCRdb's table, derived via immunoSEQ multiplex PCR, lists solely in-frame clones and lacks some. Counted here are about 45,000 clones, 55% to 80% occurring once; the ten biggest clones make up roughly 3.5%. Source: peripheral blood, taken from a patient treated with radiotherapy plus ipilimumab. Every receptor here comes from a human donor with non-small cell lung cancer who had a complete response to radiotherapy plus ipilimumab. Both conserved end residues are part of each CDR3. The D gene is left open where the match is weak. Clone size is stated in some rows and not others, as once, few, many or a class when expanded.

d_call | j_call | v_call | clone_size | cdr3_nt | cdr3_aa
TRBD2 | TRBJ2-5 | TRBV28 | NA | TGTGCCAGCAGTTTAACTCGGGGACTAGCGGGCGAAGAGACCCAGTACTTC | CASSLTRGLAGEETQYF
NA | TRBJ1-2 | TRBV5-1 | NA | TGCGCCAGCAGCCCCGAGGCCGAGCTCAATGGCTACACCTTC | CASSPEAELNGYTF
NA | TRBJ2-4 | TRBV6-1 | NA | TGTGCCAGCAGTGAACAGGGCAGGGACATTCAGTACTTC | CASSEQGRDIQYF
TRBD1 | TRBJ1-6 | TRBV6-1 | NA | TGTGCCAGCAGTGGCGGTGGGACAGGGGGCTCACCCCTCCACTTT | CASSGGGTGGSPLHF
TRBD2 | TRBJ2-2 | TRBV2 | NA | TGTGCCAGCAGACCAACCAGCTGGGGACTAGCGCGGAACACCGGGGAGCTGTTTTTT | CASRPTSWGLARNTGELFF
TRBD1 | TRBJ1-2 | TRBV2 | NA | TGTGCCAGCACCGGACCTACCTTGGAGGATGGCAGGGGGAGCTCGGGTGGCTACACCTTC | CASTGPTLEDGRGSSGGYTF
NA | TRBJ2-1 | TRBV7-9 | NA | TGTGCCAGCAGCTCGATAACGGGTGAGCAGTTCTTC | CASSSITGEQFF
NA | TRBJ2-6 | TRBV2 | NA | TGTGCCAGCGGCCAGGGGACCTCTGGGGCCAACGTCCTGACTTTC | CASGQGTSGANVLTF
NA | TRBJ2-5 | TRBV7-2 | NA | TGTGCCAGCAGCCCAAGAAGTTTCGGGGAGACCCAGTACTTC | CASSPRSFGETQYF
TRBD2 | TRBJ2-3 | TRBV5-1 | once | TGCGCCAGCAGCCTAAGGACTAGCGGGAGCATAGATACGCAGTATTTT | CASSLRTSGSIDTQYF
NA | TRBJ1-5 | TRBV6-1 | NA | TGTGCCAGCAGCCTAGCTGTGGGGTCCCAGCATTTT | CASSLAVGSQHF
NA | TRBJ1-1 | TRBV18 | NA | TGTGCCAGCTCACCGGCGAACACTGAAGCTTTCTTT | CASSPANTEAFF
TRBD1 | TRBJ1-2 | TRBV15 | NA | TGTGCCACCAGCAGAGGAGACGGCGGCAGGGGGAGTGGGGGCTACACCTTC | CATSRGDGGRGSGGYTF
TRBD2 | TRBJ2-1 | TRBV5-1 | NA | TGCGCCAGCAGCTTCGGGCGGGAGCCCTACAATGAGCAGTTCTTC | CASSFGREPYNEQFF
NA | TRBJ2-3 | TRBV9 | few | TGTGCCAGCAGCGTAGCTCAGGTAGCGATGGATACGCAGTATTTT | CASSVAQVAMDTQYF
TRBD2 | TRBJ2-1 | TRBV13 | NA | TGTGCCAGCAGCTTAGTGGGGCTAGCGGGAAACACTGAGCAGTTCTTC | CASSLVGLAGNTEQFF
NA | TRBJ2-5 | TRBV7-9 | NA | TGTGCCAGCAGCTCGCTTGGTAGGAGATCGGGTCGGGAGACCCAGTACTTC | CASSSLGRRSGRETQYF
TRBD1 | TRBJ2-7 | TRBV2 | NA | TGTGCCAGCCGGACAGGGTTTGGCGAGCAGTACTTC | CASRTGFGEQYF
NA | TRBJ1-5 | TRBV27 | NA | TGTGCCAGCAGTTTACGCGGAGGGCATCAGCCCCAGCATTTT | CASSLRGGHQPQHF
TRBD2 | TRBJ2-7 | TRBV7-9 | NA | TGTGCCAGCAGCTCTATACCCGAGTCCAGCGGGAAAACCTACGAGCAGTACTTC | CASSSIPESSGKTYEQYF
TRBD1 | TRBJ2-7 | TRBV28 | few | TGTGCCAGCAGGACCTGGGGGACAGGGTTCTACGAGCAGTACTTC | CASRTWGTGFYEQYF
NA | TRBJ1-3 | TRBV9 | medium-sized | TGTGCCAGCAGCGTATTGAGCGAAGGAAACACCATATATTTT | CASSVLSEGNTIYF
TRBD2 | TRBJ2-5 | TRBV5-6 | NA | TGTGCCAGCAGCTCGGGGGGGAGTGCGCTGGGGGGAGAGACCCAGTACTTC | CASSSGGSALGGETQYF